One sample yielded the 21 T cell receptor beta chains listed below, sequenced in a study of tumor and adjacent non-tumor tissue in lung cancer. Three rounds of nested PCR, following a modified ARM-PCR protocol, produced the TCRbeta library. TCRdb passed the multiplex PCR reads through MiXCR, listing each CDR3 protein once. Here the sample spans 95,000 to 150,000 distinct CDR3 sequences, approximately 66% being singletons. No cell sorting was done before RNA was extracted from the tissue. The sequencing input was lung tumor tissue. These receptors all stem from a man aged 25 to 45 with non-small cell lung cancer.

Concerning this clonotype: This may be a read error, as it is one base from a much larger clone. The rearrangement links TRBV5-6 to TRBJ2-1, with D maybe TRBD2 (5 bases). The germline gives CDR1 SGHDT, CDR2 YYEEEE. The CDR3 covers 13 residues. CDR3 nucleotide sequence: TGTGCCAGCAGCCTGGGGATCGGGAATGAGCGGTTCTTC. This encodes CASSLGIGNERFF.

As concerns this clonotype: One end of the junction does not line up with germline, which may come from a read error. The V gene is TRBV6-5, the J gene TRBJ1-6, with 8 positions matching TRBD1. The CDR3 is made up of 15 amino acids. The V gene's germline CDR1 is MNHEY and CDR2 SVGAGI. This CDR3 reads CASRYTTGDDSPLHF. The CDR3 DNA sequence: TGTGCCAGCCGTTACACGACAGGGGATGATTCACCCCTCCACTTT.

The gene calls are TRBV20-1 and TRBJ1-4; unclear D gene. The germline CDR1 and CDR2 sequences are DFQATT and SNEGSKA (reference sequence). The CDR3 covers 14 residues. V was clipped by 2 bases and J by 8 bases, with 15 bases between them. CDR3 nucleotides: TGCAGTGCTAGAACACATGGTGACCCCGAAAAACTGTTTTTT. Translating it yields CSARTHGDPEKLFF.

This clonotype has only one observation. J is TRBJ1-1 and V is TRBV11-3; 9 bases are a match to TRBD1. The CDR3 runs to 13 residues. The germline V gene encodes CDR1 SGHNT and CDR2 YENEEA. With 4 bases clipped from V and 14 bases from J, the junction kept 11 bases outside the gene matches. This CDR3 is CASSSGTGPVAFF. CDR3 sequence (DNA): TGTGCCAGCAGCTCGGGGACAGGGCCGGTAGCGTTCTTT.

As regards this clonotype: A much larger clone differs from this one at a single base, so this may be a read error. The rearrangement joins TRBV29-1 to TRBJ2-7; no clear D gene. The CDR3 is made up of 12 amino acids. The V gene's germline CDR1 is SQVTM and CDR2 ANQGSEA. The CDR3 region has the DNA TGCAGCGCCAACTACATCTCCTACGAGCACTACTTC. The encoded protein is CSANYISYEHYF.

The V gene is TRBV20-1, the J gene TRBJ1-1; 7 nucleotides align to TRBD1. Germline trimming cut 1 base from V and 7 bases from J; bases unmatched to any gene: 9. Germline CDR1 and CDR2: DFQATT and SNEGSKA (reference sequence). The CDR3 is 14 amino acids. CDR3 nucleotide sequence: TGCAGTGCTAGAGGTCCCCAGGGGGAGAATGAAGCTTTCTTT. It yields the protein CSARGPQGENEAFF.

A remark on this clonotype: This may be a read error, as it is one base from a much larger clone. The chain is built from TRBV29-1 and TRBJ2-5; D not resolved. Per the germline V gene, CDR1 is SQVTM and CDR2 is ANQGSEA. This CDR3 has 14 residues. CDR3 bases: TGCTGCGTTGAGTTGCCAGACCTCCAAGAGACCCAGTACTTC. Translated, it gives CCVELPDLQETQYF.

This clonotype was recorded at least ten times. This rearrangement joins TRBV20-1 to TRBJ2-7; D is tentatively TRBD1 or TRBD2 (5 bases each). This CDR3 contains 13 residues. Germline V CDR1 and CDR2: DFQATT, SNEGSKA (reference sequence). V lost 5 bases, J lost 5 bases, and 16 bases lay in between. The CDR3 DNA is TGCAGTGCTCAAGGGGAGTCTCGTAACGAGCAGTACTTC. Encoded protein: CSAQGESRNEQYF.

Comments on this clonotype: Lacking the conserved final phenylalanine or tryptophan, this CDR3 likely reflects a read error. V and J are TRBV6-5 and TRBJ1-6; D is uncertain. V shed 2 bases and J shed 5 bases, with 13 bases lying between them. CDR3 length equals 16 residues. Germline V gene data show CDR1 as MNHEY and CDR2 as SVGAGI. CDR3 sequence (DNA): TGTGCCAGCAGTTACGCCTCTTCCGGGAATAATTCACCCCTCCACTTA. Translating it yields CASSYASSGNNSPLHL.

As concerns this clonotype: This sequence may be a read error, since a much larger clone differs from it by one base. The CDR3 does not end in the conserved phenylalanine or tryptophan, so this is likely a read error. The J gene is TRBJ1-5, the V gene TRBV20-1; no reliable D call. The CDR3 has 13 residues. Germline assignment: CDR1 DFQATT and CDR2 SNEGSKA (reference sequence). Trimming pared 7 bases from V and 6 bases from J, leaving 16 bases between. The chain's CDR3 is CSVKRREFQPQHL. The CDR3 DNA reads TGCAGTGTCAAAAGGAGGGAATTTCAGCCCCAGCATCTT.

This clonotype was seen more than once but under ten times. One base away lies a much larger clone, so this may be a sequencing read error. The CDR3 nucleotides are TGCAGTGCTAGAGATATGGCCCAGGGAGACACTGAAGCTTTCTTT. Its protein product is CSARDMAQGDTEAFF. The rearrangement uses TRBV20-1 and TRBJ1-1; weak D call: TRBD1 (5 bases). With 0 bases removed from V and 3 bases from J, the gap between germline ends came to 14 bases. Germline CDR1 reads DFQATT; CDR2 reads SNEGSKA (reference sequence). CDR3 length: 15 residues.

CDR3 DNA: TGTGCCAGCAGCTCGATCCCCGGACACACCTATGGCTACACCTTC. Its protein is CASSSIPGHTYGYTF. The chain links TRBV7-9 to TRBJ1-2, with D maybe TRBD1 (5 bases). CDR3 length equals 15 residues. Looked up from germline, CDR1 is SEHNR and CDR2 is FQNEAQ (reference sequence). The V end was cut by 4 bases, the J end by 4 bases, with 16 bases between.

This clonotype has just a few counts. V is TRBV7-8 and J is TRBJ2-7; tentatively, D is TRBD2 (7 bases). Trimming cost V 5 bases and J 3 bases, with 20 bases left between them. Germline V lookup: CDR1 SGHVS, CDR2 FQNEAQ. The CDR3 is 16 residues long. The CDR3: CASSPRGAQQVYEQYF. DNA of the CDR3: TGTGCCAGCAGCCCCCGGGGGGCCCAACAAGTCTACGAGCAGTACTTC. Drawing the rest from reference TRBV7-8 and TRBJ2-7, the complete variable domain is GAGVSQSPRYKVAKRGQDVALRCDPISGHVSLFWYQQALGQGPEFLTYFQNEAQLDKSGLPSDRFFAERPEGSVSTLKIQRTQQEDSAVYLCASSPRGAQQVYEQYFGPGTRLTVT.

This sequence joins TRBV29-1 and TRBJ1-2; maybe TRBD1 (6 bases). CDR1 and CDR2 from the germline V gene are SQVTM and ANQGSEA. The CDR3 consists of 15 residues. Trimming removed 3 bases from V and 9 bases from J, with 23 bases in between. The CDR3, as DNA: TGCAGCGTTGATGTGGCAGGGGCGATTCTGAGAAGCTACACCTTC. It yields the protein CSVDVAGAILRSYTF.

This clonotype was found once. In this CDR3 the conserved last residue, phenylalanine or tryptophan, is missing, so a read error is likely. The chain uses TRBV6-5 and TRBJ2-3, with 10 bases that match TRBD1. Germline V CDR1 and CDR2: MNHEY, SVGAGI. The CDR3 extends over 15 amino acids. CDR3 bases: TGTGCCATCAGCCGACAGGGGGCACACACAGATACACAGTATTTA. Translated: CAISRQGAHTDTQYL.

The sample holds many counts of this clonotype. The V and J genes are TRBV29-1 and TRBJ2-5; 7 bases agree with TRBD1. This CDR3 is 14 amino acids long. Trimming at V came to 3 bases and at J to 5 bases, leaving 9 bases not matched to a gene. Per germline, CDR1 SQVTM and CDR2 ANQGSEA. CDR3 sequence reads: CSVDIQGRWETQYF. In DNA, the CDR3 is TGCAGCGTTGATATACAGGGGCGGTGGGAGACCCAGTACTTC.

Details on this clonotype: This sequence may be a read error, since a much larger clone differs from it by one base. The V and J genes are TRBV6-5 and TRBJ2-3, with 9 bases identical to TRBD2. Germline V lookup: CDR1 MNHEY, CDR2 SVGAGI. The CDR3 spans 16 residues. CDR3: CAGSYGGGAGADTQYF. The CDR3, as DNA: TGTGCCGGCAGTTATGGCGGGGGGGCCGGCGCAGATACGCAGTATTTT.

In the case of this clonotype: One base away lies a much larger clone, so this may be a sequencing read error. The J gene is TRBJ1-5, the V gene TRBV12-3 or TRBV12-4, with D possibly matching TRBD1 (6 bases). The CDR3 covers 14 residues. The chain's CDR3 is CASSQGIGNQSQHF. The CDR3 DNA reads as TGTGCCAGCAGTCAGGGGATAGGCAATCAGTCCCAGCATTTT.

For this clonotype: One end of the junction varies from germline; a read error may be responsible. The rearrangement joins TRBV12-3 or TRBV12-4 to TRBJ2-7, with TRBD1 matching over 8 bases. This CDR3 contains 15 residues. CDR3 amino acids: CANSALGTGSYEQYF. The DNA of the CDR3 is TGTGCCAACAGTGCCCTAGGGACAGGCTCTTACGAGCAGTACTTC.

This clonotype was seen at least ten times. The chain couples TRBV20-1 to TRBJ2-1, with 9 bases that match TRBD2. CDR3 length equals 15 residues. The germline gives CDR1 DFQATT, CDR2 SNEGSKA (reference sequence). Trimming took 5 bases from V and 4 from J; bases not matched to a gene: 9. The CDR3 is CSASSGTSRYNEQFF. The CDR3 bases are TGCAGTGCTTCCTCCGGGACTAGCAGATACAATGAGCAGTTCTTC.

As for this clonotype: A single base separates this from a much larger clone, so it may be a read error. V and J are TRBV6-2 or TRBV6-3 and TRBJ1-2, with TRBD1 as a possible D gene (5 bases). Trimming stripped 10 bases from V and 1 base from J, with 19 bases between. The CDR3 length is 15 residues. The germline V gene encodes CDR1 MNHEY and CDR2 SVGEGT. The CDR3 is CAISRGGIYNYGYTF. In DNA form, the CDR3 reads TGTGCCATCAGCCGGGGCGGGATCTATAACTATGGCTACACCTTC.